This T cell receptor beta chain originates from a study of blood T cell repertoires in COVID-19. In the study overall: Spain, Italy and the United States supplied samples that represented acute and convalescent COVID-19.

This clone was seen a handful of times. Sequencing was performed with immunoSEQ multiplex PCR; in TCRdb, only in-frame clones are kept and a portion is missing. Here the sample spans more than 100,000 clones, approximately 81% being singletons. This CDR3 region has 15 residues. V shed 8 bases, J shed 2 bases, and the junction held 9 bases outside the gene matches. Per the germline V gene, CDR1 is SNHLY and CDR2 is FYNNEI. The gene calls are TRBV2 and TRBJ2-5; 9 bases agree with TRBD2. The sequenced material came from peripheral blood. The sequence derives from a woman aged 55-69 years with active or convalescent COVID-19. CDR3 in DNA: TGTGCCAGCCTAGAGCAAGCGGGGGGACAAGAGACCCAGTACTTC. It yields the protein CASLEQAGGQETQYF.